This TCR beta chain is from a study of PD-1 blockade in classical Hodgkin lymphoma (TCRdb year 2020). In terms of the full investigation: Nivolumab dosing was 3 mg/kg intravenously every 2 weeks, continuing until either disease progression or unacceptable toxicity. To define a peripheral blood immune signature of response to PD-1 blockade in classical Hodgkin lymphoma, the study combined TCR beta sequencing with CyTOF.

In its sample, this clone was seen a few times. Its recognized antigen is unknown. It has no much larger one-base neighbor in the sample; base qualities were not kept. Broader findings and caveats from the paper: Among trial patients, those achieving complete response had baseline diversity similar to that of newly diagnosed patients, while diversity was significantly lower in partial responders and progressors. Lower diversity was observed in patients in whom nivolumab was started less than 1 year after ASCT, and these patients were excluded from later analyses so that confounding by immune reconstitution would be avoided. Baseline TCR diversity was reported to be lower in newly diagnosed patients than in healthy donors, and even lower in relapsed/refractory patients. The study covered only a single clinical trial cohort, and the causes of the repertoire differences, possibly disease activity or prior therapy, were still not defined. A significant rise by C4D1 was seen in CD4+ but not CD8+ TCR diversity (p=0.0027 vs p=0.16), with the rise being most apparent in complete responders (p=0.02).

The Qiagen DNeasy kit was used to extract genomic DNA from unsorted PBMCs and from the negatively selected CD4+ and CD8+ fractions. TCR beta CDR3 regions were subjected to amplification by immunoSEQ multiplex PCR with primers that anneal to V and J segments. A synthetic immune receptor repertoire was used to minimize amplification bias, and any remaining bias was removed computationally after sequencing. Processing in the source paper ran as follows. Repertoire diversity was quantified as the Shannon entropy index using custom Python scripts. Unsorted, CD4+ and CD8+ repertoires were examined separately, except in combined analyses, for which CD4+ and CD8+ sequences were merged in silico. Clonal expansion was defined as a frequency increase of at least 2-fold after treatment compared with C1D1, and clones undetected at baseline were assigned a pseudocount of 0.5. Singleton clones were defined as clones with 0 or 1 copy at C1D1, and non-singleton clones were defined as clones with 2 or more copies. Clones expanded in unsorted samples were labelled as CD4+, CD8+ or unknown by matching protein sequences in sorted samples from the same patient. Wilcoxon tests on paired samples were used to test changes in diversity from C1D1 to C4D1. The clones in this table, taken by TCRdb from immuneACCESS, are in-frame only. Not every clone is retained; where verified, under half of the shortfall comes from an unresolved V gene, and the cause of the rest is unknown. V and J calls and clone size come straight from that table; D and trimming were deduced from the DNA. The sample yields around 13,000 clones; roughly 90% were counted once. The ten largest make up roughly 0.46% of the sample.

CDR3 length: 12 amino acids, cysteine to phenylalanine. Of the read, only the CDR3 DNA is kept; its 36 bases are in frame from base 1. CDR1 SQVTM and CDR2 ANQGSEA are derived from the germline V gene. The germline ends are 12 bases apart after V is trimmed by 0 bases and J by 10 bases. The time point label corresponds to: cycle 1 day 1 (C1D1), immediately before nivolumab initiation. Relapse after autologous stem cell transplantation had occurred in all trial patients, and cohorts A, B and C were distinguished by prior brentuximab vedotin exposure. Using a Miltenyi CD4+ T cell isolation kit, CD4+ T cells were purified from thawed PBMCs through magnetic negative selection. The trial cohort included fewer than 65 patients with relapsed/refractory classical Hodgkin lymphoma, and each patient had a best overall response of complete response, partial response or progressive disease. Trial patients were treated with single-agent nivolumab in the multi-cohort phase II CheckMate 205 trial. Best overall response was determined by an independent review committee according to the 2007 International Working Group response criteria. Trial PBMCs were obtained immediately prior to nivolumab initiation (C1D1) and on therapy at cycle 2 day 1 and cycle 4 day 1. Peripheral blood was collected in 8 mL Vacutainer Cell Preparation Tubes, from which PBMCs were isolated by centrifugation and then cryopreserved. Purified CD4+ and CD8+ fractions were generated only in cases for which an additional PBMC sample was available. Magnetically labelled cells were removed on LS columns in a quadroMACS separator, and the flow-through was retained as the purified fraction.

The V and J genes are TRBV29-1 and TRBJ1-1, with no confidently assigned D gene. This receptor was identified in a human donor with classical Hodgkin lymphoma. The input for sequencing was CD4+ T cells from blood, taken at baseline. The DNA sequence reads TGCAGCGTTGAAGATCTGGGGATCGGAGCTTTCTTT. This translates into CSVEDLGIGAFF.